This entry is about one T cell receptor (beta chain). Assay used: immunoSEQ multiplex PCR; TCRdb lists only in-frame clones, some missing. The table includes under 150,000 clones, 84% detected once. Per the germline V gene, CDR1 is MNHEY and CDR2 is SVGAGI. This CDR3 has 13 residues. V lost 5 bases, J lost 7 bases, and 9 bases lay in between. This entry is derived from a study of blood T cell repertoires in COVID-19. This sequence originates from a woman of 80 years or more with acute or convalescent COVID-19. The sample taken for sequencing was peripheral blood. The gene calls are TRBV6-5 and TRBJ1-6; possibly TRBD1 for D (5 bases). CDR3: CASSPRQNSPLHF. For the CDR3, the DNA is TGTGCCAGCAGTCCGCGACAGAATTCACCCCTCCACTTT.